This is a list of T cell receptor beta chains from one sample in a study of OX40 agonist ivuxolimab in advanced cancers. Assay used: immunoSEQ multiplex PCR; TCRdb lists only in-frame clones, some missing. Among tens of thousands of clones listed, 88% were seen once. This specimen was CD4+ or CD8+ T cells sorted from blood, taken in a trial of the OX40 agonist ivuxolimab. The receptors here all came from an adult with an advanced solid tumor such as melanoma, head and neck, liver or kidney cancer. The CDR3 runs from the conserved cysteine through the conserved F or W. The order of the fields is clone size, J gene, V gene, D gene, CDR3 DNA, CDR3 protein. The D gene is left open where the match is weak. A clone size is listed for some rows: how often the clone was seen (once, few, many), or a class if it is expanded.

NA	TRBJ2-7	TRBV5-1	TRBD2	TGCGCCAGCAGCTCGGGACTAGCGGGGGAGAGCTCCTACGAGCAGTACTTC	CASSSGLAGESSYEQYF
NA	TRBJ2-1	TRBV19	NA	TGTGCCAGTACCGTGGGAGTCGAGCAGTTCTTC	CASTVGVEQFF
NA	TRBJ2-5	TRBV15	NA	TGTGCCACCAGCAGAGATCCAGGGGAAGAGACCCAGTACTTC	CATSRDPGEETQYF
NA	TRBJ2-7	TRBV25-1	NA	TGTGCCAGCAGTTACGGGTATGAGCAGTACTTC	CASSYGYEQYF
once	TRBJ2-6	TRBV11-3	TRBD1	TGTGCCAGCAGCGCTGGGGACAGTTCTGGGGCCAACGTCCTGACTTTC	CASSAGDSSGANVLTF
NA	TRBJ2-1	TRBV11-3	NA	TGTGCCAGCAGCTTAATGTCGCATTCCTACAATGAGCAGTTCTTC	CASSLMSHSYNEQFF
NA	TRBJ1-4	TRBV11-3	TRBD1	TGTGCCAGCAGCGCCTCAGGGGGTCTAGGTGAAAAACTGTTTTTT	CASSASGGLGEKLFF
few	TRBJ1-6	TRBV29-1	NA	TGCCTCAGGGAGCAGAGCTCACCCCTCCACTTT	CLREQSSPLHF
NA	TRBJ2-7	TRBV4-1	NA	TGCGCCAGCAGCCAACTTGGGGGGCAGTACTTC	CASSQLGGQYF
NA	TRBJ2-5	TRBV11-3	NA	TGTGCCAGCAGCTCTCCCCCCCCCAGGACGGGGGCCCAGTACTTC	CASSSPPPRTGAQYF
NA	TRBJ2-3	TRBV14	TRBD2	TGTGCCAGCAGCCAAGAGTGGACTAGCGGGAGAGCAGATACGCAGTATTTT	CASSQEWTSGRADTQYF
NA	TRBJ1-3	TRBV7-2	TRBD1	TGTGCCAGCAGCCTAACAGGGGTCGGAAACACCATATATTTT	CASSLTGVGNTIYF
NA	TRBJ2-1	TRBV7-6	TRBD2	TGTGCCAGCAGCTTAGTTTTAGCGGGGGCCGGGAATGAGCAGTTCTTC	CASSLVLAGAGNEQFF
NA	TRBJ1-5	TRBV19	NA	TGTGCCAGTAGTATAGTCAGGGATAGCAATCAGCCCCAGCATTTT	CASSIVRDSNQPQHF
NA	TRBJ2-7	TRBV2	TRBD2	TGTGCCAGCACCCCCGGCCGGGCCTGGGGGGGGGAGCAGTACTTC	CASTPGRAWGGEQYF
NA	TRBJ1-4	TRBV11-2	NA	TGTGCCAGCAGCCCGCCCTTGACGGCTCTTAATGAAAAACTGTTTTTT	CASSPPLTALNEKLFF
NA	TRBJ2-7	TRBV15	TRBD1	TGTGCCACCAGCAGGGGGGACAGGGGGGGCTACGAGCAGTACTTC	CATSRGDRGGYEQYF
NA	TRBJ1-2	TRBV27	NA	TGTGCCAGCAGCCCCGGGGGGCGGGGCCGGGGGAACTATGGCTACACCTTC	CASSPGGRGRGNYGYTF
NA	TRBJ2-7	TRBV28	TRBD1	TGTGCCAGCAGCCTGGGACAGCCCCCTTACGAGCAGTACTTC	CASSLGQPPYEQYF
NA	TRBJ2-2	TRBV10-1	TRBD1	TGCGCCAGCAGTTCAAGGGACAGGGGCACCGGGGAGCTGTTTTTT	CASSSRDRGTGELFF
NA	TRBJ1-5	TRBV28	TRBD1	TGTGCCAGCGCATTTGTCCGGCGGGGACAGGGGAAGGGATATAGCAATCAGCCCCAGCATTTT	CASAFVRRGQGKGYSNQPQHF
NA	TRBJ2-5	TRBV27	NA	TGTGCCAGCAGTTTATTGGGGCGGCAAGAGACCCAGTACTTC	CASSLLGRQETQYF
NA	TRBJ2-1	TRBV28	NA	TGTGCCAGCAGCCGATTCGGGCTCCCAAAGGGTGAGCAGTTCTTC	CASSRFGLPKGEQFF
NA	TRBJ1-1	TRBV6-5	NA	TGTGCCAGCAGGAGCCCGCGGGGTAACACTGAAGCTTTCTTT	CASRSPRGNTEAFF
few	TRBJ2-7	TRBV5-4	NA	TGTGCCAGCAGAAACCGGGACCTAAGCTCCTACGAGCAGTACTTC	CASRNRDLSSYEQYF
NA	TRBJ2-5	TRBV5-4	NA	TGTGCCAGCAGCCTTGGGGGGAGCCAAGAGACCCAGTACTTC	CASSLGGSQETQYF
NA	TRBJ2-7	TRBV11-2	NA	TGTGCCAGCAGCTTAGTGGCAGGGTCCACCTACGAGCAGTACTTC	CASSLVAGSTYEQYF
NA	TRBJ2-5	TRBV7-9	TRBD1	TGTGCCAGCAGCTTACGACAGGGCGGGGAGACCCAGTACTTC	CASSLRQGGETQYF
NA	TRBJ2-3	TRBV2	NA	TGTGCCAGCGATAGTAGGGTCCGCGATACGCAGTATTTT	CASDSRVRDTQYF
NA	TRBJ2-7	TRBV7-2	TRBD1	TGTGCCAGCAGCCGCGGGGCGACAGGGGACTCCTACGAGCAGTACTTC	CASSRGATGDSYEQYF
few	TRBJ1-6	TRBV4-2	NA	TGTGCCAGCAGCCAAGATGGCCAGAGTAATTCACCCCTCCACTTT	CASSQDGQSNSPLHF
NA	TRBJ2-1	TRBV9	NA	TGTGCCAGCAGCACCCGGACTTACCGAGATGAGCAGTTCTTC	CASSTRTYRDEQFF
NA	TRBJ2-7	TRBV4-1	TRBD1	TGCGCCAGCAGCCAAAGGGACAGTAAGCACTACGAGCAGTACTTC	CASSQRDSKHYEQYF
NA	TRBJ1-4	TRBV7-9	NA	TGTGCCAGCAGCTTAGAGGTGGGCGAAAAACTGTTTTTT	CASSLEVGEKLFF
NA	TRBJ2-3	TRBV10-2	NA	TGCGCCAGCAGCGACCACCGGGACAGCACAGATACGCAGTATTTT	CASSDHRDSTDTQYF
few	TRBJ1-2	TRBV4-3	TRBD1	TGCGCCAGCAGCCAAGATTACAGGGGTGAGGATGGCTACACCTTC	CASSQDYRGEDGYTF
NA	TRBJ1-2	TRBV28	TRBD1	TGTGCCAGCAGTCCCCCCGGTGGAGGGGGCGGATATGGCTACACCTTC	CASSPPGGGGGYGYTF
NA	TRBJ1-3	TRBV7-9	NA	TGTGCCAGCAGCTTGGAGAGGACTGGAAACACCATATATTTT	CASSLERTGNTIYF
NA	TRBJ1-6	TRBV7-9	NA	TGTGCCAGCAGCTTAGGCGAAAATTCACCCCTCCACTTT	CASSLGENSPLHF
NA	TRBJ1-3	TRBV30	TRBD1	TGTGCCTGGAGGGGACAGGGGGGCCTCTCTGGAAACACCATATATTTT	CAWRGQGGLSGNTIYF
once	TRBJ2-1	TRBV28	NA	TGTGCCAGCACCTCGGGAGCGTACAATGAGCAGTTCTTC	CASTSGAYNEQFF
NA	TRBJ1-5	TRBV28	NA	TGTGCCAGCAGACAAAACAGGGAGCCCCAGCATTTT	CASRQNREPQHF